The present TCR beta chain was sequenced within a study of Ad26.COV2.S vaccination and SARS-CoV-2 variants. Treatment indicated: 19 received Ad26.COV2.S at low or high dose, single or two shots; several received placebo; per-sample allocation not given. After the first vaccine or placebo injection, samples were drawn on day 63. Sequencing used immunoSEQ multiplex PCR; TCRdb keeps in-frame clones, though not all of them. This table holds 350,000 to 400,000 clones, about nine tenths found once. The V gene end was trimmed by 0 bases and the J gene end by 9 bases; junction bases not matched to a gene: 5. The CDR3 is 16 amino acids. Germline V lookup: CDR1 MGHRA, CDR2 YSYEKL. This clone appeared a few times.

The chain links TRBV4-1 to TRBJ2-1, with 13 bases that match TRBD2. The source material was peripheral blood, sampled in a trial of Ad26.COV2.S vaccine versus placebo. The receptor was isolated from a person between 18 and 60 years old who received the Ad26.COV2.S COVID-19 vaccine or a placebo. The CDR3 is CASSQELAGGRGEQFF. The DNA for the CDR3 is TGCGCCAGCAGCCAAGAACTAGCGGGGGGGCGGGGTGAGCAGTTCTTC.